These 31 T cell receptor beta chains were all obtained from the same sample, sequenced in a study of vaccination effects on CD4 cells after COVID-19. The assay was immunoSEQ multiplex PCR, and TCRdb's table has in-frame clones only and misses some. Altogether 50,000 or so clones are present, roughly 80% being singletons, with the ten largest covering 2.4%. The antigens of these receptors remain unknown. Antigen-specific CD4+ T cells were expanded (with viral peptide pools) by the ViraFEST assay ahead of sequencing. On day 10 of culture, CD4+ T cells were separated out. Sequenced here: CD4+ T cells from PBMCs cultured with HCoV-229E spike peptides, sampled before COVID-19 vaccination. Receptor source: a human donor who received a COVID-19 vaccine.

The chain employs TRBV6-5 and TRBJ2-7; 10 bases are shared with TRBD1. The V segment lost 6 bases and the J segment 6 bases; nucleotides outside the gene matches: 8. Germline CDR1 is MNHEY and CDR2 is SVGAGI. The CDR3 is made up of 14 amino acids. CDR3: CASSRGQGWSEQYV. CDR3 nucleotides: TGTGCCAGCAGCAGGGGACAGGGGTGGTCCGAGCAGTACGTC.

The V and J genes are TRBV3-1 (or the pseudogene TRBV3-2) and TRBJ2-5; D is perhaps TRBD1 (5 bases). The CDR3 totals 13 residues. V was pared by 4 bases and J by 5 bases, with 11 bases between. Germline CDR1 is LGHDT and CDR2 is YNNKEL (reference sequence). The DNA of the CDR3 is TGTGCCAGCAGCCCCAAAAGGGGTGAGACCCAGTACTTC. It codes for CASSPKRGETQYF.

The chain uses TRBV9 and TRBJ1-1, with D maybe TRBD1 (6 bases). Germline-derived CDR1 and CDR2 are SGDLS and YYNGEE. The CDR3 sequence is 14 residues long. Trimming took off 4 bases at V and 1 base at J, with 11 bases between the two ends. The CDR3 sequence is CASSMTGSNTEAFF. CDR3 DNA: TGTGCCAGCAGCATGACAGGTTCGAACACTGAAGCTTTCTTT.

This chain uses TRBV12-5 with TRBJ1-4, with a possible D match to TRBD1 (6 bases). Between the trimmed V and J ends, which lost 6 bases and 4 bases, there was a span of 9 bases. In germline, CDR1 is LGHNT, CDR2 FRNRAP. This CDR3 contains 13 residues. CDR3 nucleotides: TGTGCTAGTGGCCTGGACAGTAATGAAAAACTGTTTTTT. It specifies CASGLDSNEKLFF.

The chain couples TRBV3-1 (or the pseudogene TRBV3-2) to TRBJ1-1; 9 nucleotides line up with TRBD1. Germline V gene lookup returns CDR1 LGHDT and CDR2 YNNKEL (reference sequence). This CDR3 comprises 13 residues. With 0 bases clipped from V and 11 bases from J, the junction kept 4 bases outside the gene matches. In DNA, the CDR3 is TGTGCCAGCAGCCAAGATCGGGACAGGGCTGCTTTCTTT. Translation: CASSQDRDRAAFF.

This clone appeared a single time. This CDR3 is CASRTGIQETQYF. The DNA for the CDR3 is TGCGCCAGCAGAACAGGGATTCAAGAGACCCAGTACTTC. This chain uses TRBV5-1 with TRBJ2-5; a possible D gene is TRBD1 (6 bases). Trimming removed 5 bases at V and 2 bases at J, with 10 bases between. From germline, CDR1 is SGHRS and CDR2 YFSETQ. This CDR3 region has 13 residues.

This chain joins TRBV25-1 and TRBJ1-2; D not certain. Germline lookup yields CDR1 MGHDK and CDR2 SYGVNS. This CDR3 spans 13 amino acids. V lost 8 bases, J lost 7 bases, and 17 bases lay in between. CDR3 sequence reads: CASLDGPGGGYTF. The CDR3 nucleotides are TGTGCCAGCCTCGACGGCCCCGGCGGTGGCTACACCTTC.

The rearrangement links TRBV7-2 to TRBJ2-1, with D possibly called TRBD1 or TRBD2 (5 bases each). V was clipped by 2 bases and J by 7 bases, with 6 bases between them. The CDR3 runs to 12 residues. CDR1 SGHTA and CDR2 FQGNSA come from the germline V gene. CDR3 sequence reads: CASSLWGNEQFF. The CDR3 region has the DNA TGTGCCAGCAGCTTATGGGGGAATGAGCAGTTCTTC.

This clone was seen once. The CDR3 loop is CAWRGQGLETQYF. In DNA form, the CDR3 reads TGTGCCTGGAGAGGACAGGGTTTGGAGACCCAGTACTTC. The chain links TRBV30 to TRBJ2-5; 8 bases map to TRBD1. The V and J ends lost 3 bases and 5 bases, in that order; junction bases with no gene match: 5. Germline V CDR1 and CDR2: GTSNPN, SVGIG (reference sequence). This CDR3 is 13 amino acids long.

The V call is TRBV5-1, the J call TRBJ2-5; weak D call: TRBD1 (5 bases). CDR3 length equals 14 residues. The germline V gene encodes CDR1 SGHRS and CDR2 YFSETQ. V was cut by 3 bases and J by 1 base, with 10 bases left in between. CDR3 protein: CASSWQGFQETQYF. The CDR3 nucleotides read TGCGCCAGCAGCTGGCAGGGTTTCCAAGAGACCCAGTACTTC.

The rearrangement links TRBV5-5 to TRBJ2-7; D ambiguous. This CDR3 is 14 amino acids long. The V and J ends lost 8 bases and 2 bases respectively, with 17 bases between them. Per the germline V gene, CDR1 is SGHKS and CDR2 is YYEKEE (reference sequence). CDR3 loop: CASSVAYTAYEQYV. The CDR3 DNA sequence: TGTGCCAGTTCTGTCGCGTATACAGCCTACGAGCAGTACGTC.

This chain connects TRBV5-6 to TRBJ1-2; weak D call: TRBD1 (5 bases). The CDR3 length is 13 residues. Germline V lookup: CDR1 SGHDT, CDR2 YYEEEE. The V and J ends lost 0 bases and 5 bases respectively, with 8 bases between them. Here the CDR3 reads CASSLEQEYGYTF. The CDR3, as DNA: TGTGCCAGCAGCTTGGAACAGGAGTATGGCTACACCTTC.

The chain links TRBV6-5 to TRBJ1-4, with 9 bases matching TRBD1. The length of the CDR3 is 15 residues. Germline V lookup: CDR1 MNHEY, CDR2 SVGAGI. J lost 5 bases, V lost 6 bases, and 7 bases had no gene match. DNA for the CDR3: TGTGCCAGCAGCCGTCACAGGGGGCGGAATGAAAAACTGTTTTTT. It yields the protein CASSRHRGRNEKLFF.

J is TRBJ2-2 and V is TRBV10-1; D is unresolved. CDR1 is WNHNN and CDR2 is SYGVQD in the germline V gene (reference sequence). The V end lost 2 bases, the J end lost 4 bases, and 8 bases lay between the germline ends. CDR3 size: 14 residues. DNA for the CDR3: TGCGCCAGCAGTGAGCGTCAGACCACCGGGGAGCTGTTTTTT. Translation gives CASSERQTTGELFF.

This clone was counted between two and nine times. The chain recombines TRBV7-2 with TRBJ1-3, with 11 bases lining up with TRBD1. V lost 5 bases to trimming and J lost 7 bases; unmatched junction nucleotides: 7. From germline, CDR1 is SGHTA and CDR2 FQGNSA. The CDR3 totals 15 residues. The CDR3 sequence: CASSPGQGAGNTIYF. CDR3 in DNA: TGTGCCAGCAGCCCAGGACAGGGGGCGGGGAACACCATATATTTT.

The chain carries TRBV29-1 and TRBJ2-5; TRBD2 might be the D (6 bases). Trimming shortened V by 2 bases and J by 2 bases, and 9 bases separated the two germline ends. The CDR3 loop spans 13 amino acids. Germline V gene lookup returns CDR1 SQVTM and CDR2 ANQGSEA. The CDR3 bases are TGCAGCGTTGAACTGCGGGGACAAGAGACCCAGTACTTC. Its protein product is CSVELRGQETQYF.

The chain couples TRBV5-1 to TRBJ2-5; 9 bases fit TRBD1. The CDR3 is 16 residues long. Germline CDR1 is SGHRS and CDR2 is YFSETQ. J gave up 4 bases and V 4 bases, and 11 bases lay outside the gene matches. CDR3 nucleotide sequence: TGCGCCAGCAGCCCACAGGGGGCAGCAGGAAGAGAGACCCAGTACTTC. Amino acid sequence: CASSPQGAAGRETQYF.

The rearrangement joins TRBV4-1 to TRBJ2-3; 8 bases are a match to TRBD2. Germline values: CDR1 MGHRA, CDR2 YSYEKL. This CDR3 region has 16 residues. V shed 0 bases, J shed 1 base, and the junction held 3 bases outside the gene matches. In DNA form, the CDR3 reads TGCGCCAGCAGCCAAGATCGGCGGGGGGGCACAGATACGCAGTATTTT. Protein product: CASSQDRRGGTDTQYF.

The chain links TRBV24-1 to TRBJ2-5, with D unclear. Trimming left V 2 bases short and J 6 bases short, with 18 bases between. Per the germline V gene, CDR1 is KGHDR and CDR2 is SFDVKD. The CDR3 covers 16 residues. In nucleotides, the CDR3 is TGTGCCACCAGTGATTCGGCCGACACCCTCGGACAGACCCAGTACTTC. Translating gives CATSDSADTLGQTQYF.

This clone has only one observation. CDR3 in DNA: TGCAGTGCTAGTGGGGACAGGCTTGAAAAACTGTTTTTT. This codes for CSASGDRLEKLFF. The chain has TRBV20-1 and TRBJ1-4; 8 bases fit TRBD1. This CDR3 has 13 residues. The V segment lost 3 bases and the J segment 7 bases; nucleotides outside the gene matches: 4. Germline lookup yields CDR1 DFQATT and CDR2 SNEGSKA (reference sequence).

The V and J genes are TRBV2 and TRBJ2-1; tentative D call: TRBD2 (5 bases). Germline CDR1 reads SNHLY; CDR2 reads FYNNEI. V was shortened by 2 bases and J by 5 bases, with 10 bases between the two germline ends. The CDR3 contains 14 residues. CDR3 loop: CASSETRGNNEQFF. The CDR3 DNA follows: TGTGCCAGCAGTGAAACCCGGGGAAACAATGAGCAGTTCTTC.

The chain has TRBV4-1 and TRBJ2-1, with a weak D call TRBD2 (6 bases). Germline CDR1 reads MGHRA; CDR2 reads YSYEKL. V lost 3 bases to trimming and J lost 6 bases, with 15 bases between them. The CDR3 has 15 residues. CDR3 amino acids: CASSHPGLGFNEQFF. The CDR3 DNA is TGCGCCAGCAGCCACCCGGGACTGGGCTTCAATGAGCAGTTCTTC.

V is TRBV6-5 and J is TRBJ1-1; D ambiguous. V was trimmed by 5 bases and J by 5 bases, leaving 9 bases between them. This CDR3 has 12 residues. Germline V gives CDR1 MNHEY, CDR2 SVGAGI. CDR3 region: CASSQVPTEAFF. CDR3 nucleotides: TGTGCCAGCAGTCAGGTACCGACTGAAGCTTTCTTT.

This clone was detected a few times. The chain uses TRBV11-2 and TRBJ1-2; D perhaps matches TRBD1 (6 bases). The germline gives CDR1 SGHAT, CDR2 FQNNGV. The CDR3 consists of 12 residues. V lost 8 bases and J 4 bases, leaving 11 bases between the germline ends. The CDR3 DNA follows: TGTGCCAGCGGTCAGACAGGCTATGGCTACACCTTC. Protein: CASGQTGYGYTF. Combining the CDR3 with reference TRBV11-2 and TRBJ1-2 gives the whole variable domain EAGVAQSPRYKIIEKRQSVAFWCNPISGHATLYWYQQILGQGPKLLIQFQNNGVVDDSQLPKDRFSAERLKGVDSTLKIQPAKLEDSAVYLCASGQTGYGYTFGSGTRLTVV.

This chain uses TRBV9 with TRBJ2-3; TRBD2 is a possible D gene (7 bases). The CDR3 is 16 amino acids. Germline V CDR1 and CDR2: SGDLS, YYNGEE. Trimming pared 0 bases from V and 5 bases from J, leaving 16 bases between. The CDR3, as DNA: TGTGCCAGCAGCGTAGCCTTGGGGGGGCCTAGAGATACGCAGTATTTT. The encoded protein is CASSVALGGPRDTQYF.

The chain couples TRBV9 to TRBJ2-7; D uncertain. The length of the CDR3 is 14 residues. Germline V lookup: CDR1 SGDLS, CDR2 YYNGEE. V was shortened by 3 bases and J by 0 bases, with 10 bases between the two germline ends. CDR3 protein: CASSANSDSYEQYV. CDR3 sequence (DNA): TGTGCCAGCAGCGCGAACAGTGACTCCTACGAGCAGTACGTC.

The J gene is TRBJ1-1, the V gene TRBV6-5; the D gene is possibly TRBD1 (5 bases). CDR1 MNHEY and CDR2 SVGAGI come from the germline V gene. CDR3 length: 15 amino acids. V was trimmed by 0 bases and J by 2 bases, leaving 10 bases between them. The CDR3 reads CASSYSKRGNTEAFF. In DNA form, the CDR3 reads TGTGCCAGCAGTTACTCGAAAAGGGGTAACACTGAAGCTTTCTTT.

The chain employs TRBV6-5 and TRBJ2-2; 12 bases match TRBD2. The V segment lost 6 bases and the J segment 4 bases; nucleotides outside the gene matches: 3. There are 15 residues in the CDR3. The germline V gene encodes CDR1 MNHEY and CDR2 SVGAGI. The CDR3 bases are TGTGCCAGCAGCCTACTAGCGGGGGGCACCGGGGAGCTGTTTTTT. Amino acids: CASSLLAGGTGELFF.

As concerns this clone: Lacking the conserved final phenylalanine or tryptophan, this CDR3 likely reflects a read error. It is unclear where the CDR3 begins or ends on the DNA, so no DNA is shown, and the CDR3 is as TCRdb lists it. The V and J genes are TRBV3-1 (or the pseudogene TRBV3-2) and TRBJ2-3; the DNA was not used to check the table's D call, TRBD2. The CDR3 length equals 14 residues, ends included. CDR1 and CDR2 (germline): LGHDT, YNNKEL (reference sequence). This chain's CDR3 is CASSQDPGTSPTAL.

The rearrangement links TRBV18 to TRBJ2-1; D perhaps matches TRBD1 (5 bases). V was shortened by 3 bases and J by 7 bases, with 19 bases between the two germline ends. CDR1 and CDR2 from the germline V gene are KGHSH and LQKENI. CDR3 length: 16 amino acids. The CDR3 spells CASSPPKAGSGNEQFF. The CDR3 nucleotides are TGTGCCAGCTCACCTCCCAAGGCAGGGTCAGGGAATGAGCAGTTCTTC. Based on the CDR3 plus reference TRBV18 and TRBJ2-1, the full variable domain is NAGVMQNPRHLVRRRGQEARLRCSPMKGHSHVYWYRQLPEEGLKFMVYLQKENIIDESGMPKERFSAEFPKEGPSILRIQQVVRGDSAAYFCASSPPKAGSGNEQFFGPGTRLTVL.

V is TRBV5-1 and J is TRBJ2-5, with D hard to call. CDR1 and CDR2 (germline): SGHRS, YFSETQ. The ends were cut back, 4 bases at V and 0 bases at J, with 10 bases in the middle. This CDR3 contains 14 residues. The CDR3 coding sequence is TGCGCCAGCAGCACCGACAACAACCAAGAGACCCAGTACTTC. Its translation is CASSTDNNQETQYF.